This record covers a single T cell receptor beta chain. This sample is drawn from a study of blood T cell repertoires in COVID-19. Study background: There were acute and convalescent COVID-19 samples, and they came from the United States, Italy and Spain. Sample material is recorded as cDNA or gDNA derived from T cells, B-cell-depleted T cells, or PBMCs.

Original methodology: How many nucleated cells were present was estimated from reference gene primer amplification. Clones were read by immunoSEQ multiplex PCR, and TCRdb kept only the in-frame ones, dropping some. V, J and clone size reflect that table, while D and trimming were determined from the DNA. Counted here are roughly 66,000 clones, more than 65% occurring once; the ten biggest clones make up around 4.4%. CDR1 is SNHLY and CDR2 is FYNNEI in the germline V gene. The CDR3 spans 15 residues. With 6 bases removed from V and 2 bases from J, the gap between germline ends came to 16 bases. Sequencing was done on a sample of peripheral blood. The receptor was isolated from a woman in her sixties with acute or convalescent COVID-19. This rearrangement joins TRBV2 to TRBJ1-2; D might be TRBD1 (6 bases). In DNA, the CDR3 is TGTGCCAGCAGCCTCTCAGGGGTCGACAACTATGGCTACACCTTC. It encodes CASSLSGVDNYGYTF.